This T cell receptor (beta chain) stems from a study of blood T cell repertoires in COVID-19. There are 14 residues in the CDR3. Germline CDR1 and CDR2: SGHAT and FQNNGV. The V gene lost 7 bases and the J gene lost 2 bases, with 14 bases spanning the gap. Source study methods: Using reference gene primer amplification, nucleated cell counts were estimated. Here immunoSEQ multiplex PCR was the method, and the copy in TCRdb shows in-frame clones only, minus some. Clone size and V and J calls were adopted from that table, with D and trimming inferred from the DNA. This sample has roughly 130,000 clones, with about 80% found just once.

The sequencing input was peripheral blood. The receptor was derived from a woman aged 80 or over with acute or convalescent COVID-19. The chain recombines TRBV11-2 with TRBJ2-5, with a possible D match to TRBD2 (6 bases). CDR3 coding DNA: TGTGCCAGCACCGCCCCTCGGGGGCAAGAGACCCAGTACTTC. Amino acid sequence: CASTAPRGQETQYF. The full variable domain, completed using reference TRBV11-2 and TRBJ2-5, is EAGVAQSPRYKIIEKRQSVAFWCNPISGHATLYWYQQILGQGPKLLIQFQNNGVVDDSQLPKDRFSAERLKGVDSTLKIQPAKLEDSAVYLCASTAPRGQETQYFGPGTRLLVL.